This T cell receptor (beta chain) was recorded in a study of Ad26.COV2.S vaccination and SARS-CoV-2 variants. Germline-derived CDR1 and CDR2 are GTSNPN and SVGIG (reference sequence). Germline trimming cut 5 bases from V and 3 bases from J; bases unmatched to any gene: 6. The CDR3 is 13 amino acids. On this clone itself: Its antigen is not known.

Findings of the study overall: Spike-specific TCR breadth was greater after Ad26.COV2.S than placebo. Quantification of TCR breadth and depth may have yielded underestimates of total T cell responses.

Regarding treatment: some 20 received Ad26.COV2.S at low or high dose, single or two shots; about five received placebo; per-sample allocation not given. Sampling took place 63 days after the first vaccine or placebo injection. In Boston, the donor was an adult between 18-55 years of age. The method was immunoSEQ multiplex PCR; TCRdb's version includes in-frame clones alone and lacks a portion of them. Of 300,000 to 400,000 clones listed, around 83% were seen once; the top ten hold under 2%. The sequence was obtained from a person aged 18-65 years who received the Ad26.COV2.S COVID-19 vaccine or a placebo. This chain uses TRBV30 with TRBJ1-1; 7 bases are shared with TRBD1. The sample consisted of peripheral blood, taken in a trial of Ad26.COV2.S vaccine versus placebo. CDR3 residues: CAWLSRGYTEAFF. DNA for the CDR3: TGTGCCTGGTTAAGCAGGGGGTACACTGAAGCTTTCTTT.